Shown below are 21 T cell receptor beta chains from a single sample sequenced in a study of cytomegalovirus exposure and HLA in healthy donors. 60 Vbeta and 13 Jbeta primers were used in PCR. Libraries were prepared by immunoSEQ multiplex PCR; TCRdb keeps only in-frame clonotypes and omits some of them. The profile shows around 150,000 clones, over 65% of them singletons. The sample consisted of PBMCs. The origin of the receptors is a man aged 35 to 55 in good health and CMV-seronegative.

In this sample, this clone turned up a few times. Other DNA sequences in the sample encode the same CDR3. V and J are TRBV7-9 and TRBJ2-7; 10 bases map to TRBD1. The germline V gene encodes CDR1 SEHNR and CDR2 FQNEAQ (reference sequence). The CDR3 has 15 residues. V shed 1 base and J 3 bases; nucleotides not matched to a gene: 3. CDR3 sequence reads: CASSLGDRGRYEQYF. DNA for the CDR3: TGTGCCAGCAGCTTAGGTGACAGGGGGCGCTACGAGCAGTACTTC.

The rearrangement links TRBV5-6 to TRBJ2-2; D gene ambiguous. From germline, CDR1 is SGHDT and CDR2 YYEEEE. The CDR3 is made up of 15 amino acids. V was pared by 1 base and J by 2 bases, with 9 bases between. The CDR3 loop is CASSLWPPNTGELFF. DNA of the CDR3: TGTGCCAGCAGCTTGTGGCCGCCCAACACCGGGGAGCTGTTTTTT.

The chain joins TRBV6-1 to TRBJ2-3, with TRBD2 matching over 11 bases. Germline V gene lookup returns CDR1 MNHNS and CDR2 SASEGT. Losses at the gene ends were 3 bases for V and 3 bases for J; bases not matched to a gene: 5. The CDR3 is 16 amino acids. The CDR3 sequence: CASSDQLAGETDTQYF. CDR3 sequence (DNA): TGTGCCAGCAGTGACCAACTAGCGGGGGAGACAGATACGCAGTATTTT.

The CDR3 here is CATRETGLLAGVGTDTQYF. CDR3 in DNA: TGTGCCACCAGGGAGACAGGACTGCTAGCGGGAGTAGGCACAGATACGCAGTATTTT. The V and J genes are TRBV15 and TRBJ2-3; TRBD2 matches 10 bases. V gave up 6 bases and J gave up 1 base; unmatched junction bases: 16. This CDR3 contains 19 residues. Germline V gene sequence: CDR1 LNHNV, CDR2 YYDKDF (reference sequence).

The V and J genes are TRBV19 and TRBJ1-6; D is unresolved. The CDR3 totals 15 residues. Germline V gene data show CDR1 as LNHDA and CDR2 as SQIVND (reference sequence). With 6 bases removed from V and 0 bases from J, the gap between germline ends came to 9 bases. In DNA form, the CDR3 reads TGTGCCAGTAGAGACGGGAGCTCCTATAATTCACCCCTCCACTTT. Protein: CASRDGSSYNSPLHF.

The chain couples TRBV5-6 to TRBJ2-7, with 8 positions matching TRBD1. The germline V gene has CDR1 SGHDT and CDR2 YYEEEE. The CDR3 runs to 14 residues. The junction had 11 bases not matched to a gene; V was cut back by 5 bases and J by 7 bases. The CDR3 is CASSSTDRGKEQYF. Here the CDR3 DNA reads TGTGCCAGCAGTTCGACAGACAGGGGTAAGGAGCAGTACTTC.

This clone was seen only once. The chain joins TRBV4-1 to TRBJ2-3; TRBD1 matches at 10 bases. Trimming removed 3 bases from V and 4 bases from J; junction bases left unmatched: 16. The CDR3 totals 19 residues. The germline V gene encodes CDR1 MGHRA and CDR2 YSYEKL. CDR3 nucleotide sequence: TGCGCCAGCAGCCACGCCCGCGCCCCGGGACAGGGGTGGTCAGATACGCAGTATTTT. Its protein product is CASSHARAPGQGWSDTQYF.

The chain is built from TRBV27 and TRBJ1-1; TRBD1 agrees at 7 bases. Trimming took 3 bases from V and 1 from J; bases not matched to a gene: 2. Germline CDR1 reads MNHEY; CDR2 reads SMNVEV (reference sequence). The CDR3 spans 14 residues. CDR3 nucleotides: TGTGCCAGCAGTTTTCACAGGGGGAACACTGAAGCTTTCTTT. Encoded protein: CASSFHRGNTEAFF.

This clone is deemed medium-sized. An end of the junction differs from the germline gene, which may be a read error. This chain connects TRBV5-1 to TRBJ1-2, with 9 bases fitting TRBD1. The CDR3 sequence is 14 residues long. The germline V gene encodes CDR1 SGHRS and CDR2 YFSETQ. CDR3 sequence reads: CASSWRFRTGESAF. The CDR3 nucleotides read TGCGCCAGCAGCTGGCGTTTCCGGACAGGGGAATCTGCCTTC. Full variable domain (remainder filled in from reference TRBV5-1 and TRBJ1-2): KAGVTQTPRYLIKTRGQQVTLSCSPISGHRSVSWYQQTPGQGLQFLFEYFSETQRNKGNFPGRFSGRQFSNSRSEMNVSTLELGDSALYLCASSWRFRTGESAFGSGTRLTVV.

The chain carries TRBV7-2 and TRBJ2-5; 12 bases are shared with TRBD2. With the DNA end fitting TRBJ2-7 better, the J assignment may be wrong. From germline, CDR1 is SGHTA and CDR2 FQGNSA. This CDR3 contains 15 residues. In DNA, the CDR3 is TGTGCCAGCAGCTTAGGGACTAGCGGGATCTACGAGCAGTACTTC. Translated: CASSLGTSGIYEQYF.

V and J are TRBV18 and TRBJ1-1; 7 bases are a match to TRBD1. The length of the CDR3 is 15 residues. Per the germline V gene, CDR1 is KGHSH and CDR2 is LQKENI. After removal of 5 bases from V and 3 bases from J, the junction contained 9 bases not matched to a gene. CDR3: CASSFQNQGDTEAFF. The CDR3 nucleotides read TGTGCCAGCTCATTCCAAAATCAGGGGGACACTGAAGCTTTCTTT.

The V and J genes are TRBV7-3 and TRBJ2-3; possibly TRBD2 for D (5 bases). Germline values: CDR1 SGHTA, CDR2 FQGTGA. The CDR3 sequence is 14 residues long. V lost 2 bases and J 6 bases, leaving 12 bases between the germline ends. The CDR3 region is CASSLGLAYDTQYF. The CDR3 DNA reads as TGTGCCAGCAGCTTAGGTCTAGCATATGATACGCAGTATTTT.

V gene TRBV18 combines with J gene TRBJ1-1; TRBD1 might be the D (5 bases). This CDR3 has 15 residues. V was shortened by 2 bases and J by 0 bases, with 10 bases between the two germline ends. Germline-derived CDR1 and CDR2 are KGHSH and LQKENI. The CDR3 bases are TGTGCCAGCTCACCAGGGGCAAAAATGAACACTGAAGCTTTCTTT. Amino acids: CASSPGAKMNTEAFF.

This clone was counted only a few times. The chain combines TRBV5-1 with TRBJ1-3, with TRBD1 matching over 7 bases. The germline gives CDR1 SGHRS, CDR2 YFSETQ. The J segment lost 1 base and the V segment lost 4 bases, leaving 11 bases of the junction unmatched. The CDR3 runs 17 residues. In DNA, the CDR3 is TGCGCCAGCAGCGTCTCACCCCAGGGGGAGTCTGGAAACACCATATATTTT. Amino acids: CASSVSPQGESGNTIYF.

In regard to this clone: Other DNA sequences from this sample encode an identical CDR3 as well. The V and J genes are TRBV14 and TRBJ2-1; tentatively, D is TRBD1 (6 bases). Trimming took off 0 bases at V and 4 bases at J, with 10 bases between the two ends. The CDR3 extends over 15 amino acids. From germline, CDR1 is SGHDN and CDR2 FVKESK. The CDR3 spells CASSQDGQTYNEQFF. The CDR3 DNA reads TGTGCCAGCAGCCAAGACGGACAGACGTACAATGAGCAGTTCTTC.

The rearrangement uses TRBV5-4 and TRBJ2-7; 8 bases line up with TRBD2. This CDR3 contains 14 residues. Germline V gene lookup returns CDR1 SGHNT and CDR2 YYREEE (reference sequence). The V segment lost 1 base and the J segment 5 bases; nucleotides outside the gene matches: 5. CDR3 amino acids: CASSLRGGSHEQYF. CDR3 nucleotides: TGTGCCAGCAGCTTGCGGGGGGGAAGTCACGAGCAGTACTTC.

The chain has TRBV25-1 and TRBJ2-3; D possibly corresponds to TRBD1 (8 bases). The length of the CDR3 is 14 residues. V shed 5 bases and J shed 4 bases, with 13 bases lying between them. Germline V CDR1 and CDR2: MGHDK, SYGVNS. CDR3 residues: CASSYRGGPDTQYF. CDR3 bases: TGTGCCAGCAGTTACAGGGGGGGTCCAGATACGCAGTATTTT.

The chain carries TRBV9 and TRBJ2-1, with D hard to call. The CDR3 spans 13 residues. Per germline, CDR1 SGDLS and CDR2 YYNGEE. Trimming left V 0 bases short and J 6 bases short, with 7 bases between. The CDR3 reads CASSVGSTNEQFF. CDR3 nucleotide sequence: TGTGCCAGCAGCGTAGGGAGTACCAATGAGCAGTTCTTC.

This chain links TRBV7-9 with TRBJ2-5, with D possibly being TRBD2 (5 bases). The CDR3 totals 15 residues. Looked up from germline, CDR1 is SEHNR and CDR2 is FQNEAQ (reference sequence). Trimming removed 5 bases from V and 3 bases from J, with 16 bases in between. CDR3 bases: TGTGCCAGCAGCCCCAAAAATGGGGAGAAAGAGACCCAGTACTTC. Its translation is CASSPKNGEKETQYF.

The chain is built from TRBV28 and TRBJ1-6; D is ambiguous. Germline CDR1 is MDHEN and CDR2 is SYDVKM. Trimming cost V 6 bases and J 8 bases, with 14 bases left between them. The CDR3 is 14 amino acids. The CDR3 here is CASRALRVYSPLHF. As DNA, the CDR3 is TGTGCCAGCAGGGCCCTGAGGGTTTATTCACCCCTCCACTTT.

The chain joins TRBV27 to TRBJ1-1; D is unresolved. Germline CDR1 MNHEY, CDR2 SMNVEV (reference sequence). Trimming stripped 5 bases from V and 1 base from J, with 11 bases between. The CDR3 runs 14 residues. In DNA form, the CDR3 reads TGTGCCAGCAGTCCTACCCCGGGGAACACTGAAGCTTTCTTT. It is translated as CASSPTPGNTEAFF.